The T cell receptor (beta chain) under discussion was sequenced for a study of cytomegalovirus exposure and HLA in healthy donors. Study outcomes and limitations: Most TCR sequences were seen very rarely across donors, but some public TCRs occurred in many. Researchers counted roughly 150 TCR beta chains as cytomegalovirus-associated. Subsequent analysis found a tendency for first-cohort TCR clusters to co-occur within the 120 or so validation repertoires.

The CDR3 is 16 residues long. Germline loops: CDR1 SGDLS, CDR2 YYNGEE. Trimming pared 0 bases from V and 0 bases from J, leaving 12 bases between. Profiling relied on immunoSEQ multiplex PCR, and the TCRdb table lists in-frame clones only, not all of them. The sample yields under 150,000 clones, 85% to 90% seen once. Turning to this clone: Its antigen is unidentified.

This TCR came from a woman under 30 in good health and CMV-seropositive. Sequenced material: PBMCs. The rearrangement uses TRBV9 and TRBJ2-5; D is perhaps TRBD2 (6 bases). CDR3 nucleotides: TGTGCCAGCAGCGTAGCTACGGGGGACTACCAAGAGACCCAGTACTTC. This codes for CASSVATGDYQETQYF.